This TCR beta chain was recorded in a study of STAT3 mutations in large granular lymphocyte leukemia. Trimming removed 8 bases from V and 0 bases from J; junction bases left unmatched: 1. Germline CDR1 and CDR2: LNHNV and YYDKDF (reference sequence). This CDR3 region has 14 residues. On this clone: Its antigen remains unidentified.

Study-level points and caveats: Every T-cell large granular lymphocyte leukemia patient had at least one immunodominant TCR beta clonotype. Suggested: STAT3 mutation was not the ancestral event for these clonal expansions.

Assay used: immunoSEQ multiplex PCR; TCRdb lists only in-frame clones, some missing. Here the sample spans 20,000 to 30,000 clones, about 95% being singletons. The specimen was peripheral blood mononuclear cells. The rearrangement links TRBV15 to TRBJ1-5, with 10 bases identical to TRBD1. The TCR was taken from a man in his forties with T-cell large granular lymphocyte leukemia. Some clones in this sample may be carry-over from other donors' samples. Here the CDR3 reads CATGTGDSNQPQHF. CDR3 bases: TGTGCCACCGGGACAGGGGATAGCAATCAGCCCCAGCATTTT.